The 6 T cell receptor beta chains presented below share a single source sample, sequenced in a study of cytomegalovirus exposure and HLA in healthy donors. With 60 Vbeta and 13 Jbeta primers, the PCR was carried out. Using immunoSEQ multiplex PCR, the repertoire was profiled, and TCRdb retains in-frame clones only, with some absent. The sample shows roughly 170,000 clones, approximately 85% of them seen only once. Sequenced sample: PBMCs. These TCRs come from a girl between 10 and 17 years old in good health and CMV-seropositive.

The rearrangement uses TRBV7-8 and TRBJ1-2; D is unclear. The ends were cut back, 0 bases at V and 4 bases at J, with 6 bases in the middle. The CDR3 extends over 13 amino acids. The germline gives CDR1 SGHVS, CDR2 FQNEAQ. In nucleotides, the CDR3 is TGTGCCAGCAGCTTAGCAGGGAGCTATGGCTACACCTTC. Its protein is CASSLAGSYGYTF.

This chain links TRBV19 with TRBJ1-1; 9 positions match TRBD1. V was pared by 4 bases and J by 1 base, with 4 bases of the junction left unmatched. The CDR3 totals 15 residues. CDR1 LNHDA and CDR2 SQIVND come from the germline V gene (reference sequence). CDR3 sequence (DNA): TGTGCCAGTAGTAGGCCGGGACAGGGGAACACTGAAGCTTTCTTT. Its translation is CASSRPGQGNTEAFF. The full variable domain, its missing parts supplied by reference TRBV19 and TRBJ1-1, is DGGITQSPKYLFRKEGQNVTLSCEQNLNHDAMYWYRQDPGQGLRLIYYSQIVNDFQKGDIAEGYSVSREKKESFPLTVTSAQKNPTAFYLCASSRPGQGNTEAFFGQGTRLTVV.

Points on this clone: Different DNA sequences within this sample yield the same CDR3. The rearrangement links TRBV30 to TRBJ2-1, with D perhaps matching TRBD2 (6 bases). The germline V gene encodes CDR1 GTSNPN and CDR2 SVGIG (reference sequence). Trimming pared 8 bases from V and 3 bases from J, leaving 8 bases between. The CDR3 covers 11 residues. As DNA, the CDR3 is TGTGCCCGAGCGGGCTACAATGAGCAGTTCTTC. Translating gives CARAGYNEQFF.

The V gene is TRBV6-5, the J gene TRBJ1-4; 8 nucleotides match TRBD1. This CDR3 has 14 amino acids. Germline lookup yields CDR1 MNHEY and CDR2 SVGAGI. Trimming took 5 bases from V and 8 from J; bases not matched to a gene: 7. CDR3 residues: CASSRTGFREKLFF. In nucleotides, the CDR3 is TGTGCCAGCAGTCGGACAGGGTTCAGAGAAAAACTGTTTTTT.

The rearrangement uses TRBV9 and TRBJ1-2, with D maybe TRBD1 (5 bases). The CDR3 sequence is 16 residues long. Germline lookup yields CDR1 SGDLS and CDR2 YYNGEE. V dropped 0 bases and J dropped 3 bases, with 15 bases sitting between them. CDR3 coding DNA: TGTGCCAGCAGCGTAGCTACGGGGGAGGGGTACTATGGCTACACCTTC. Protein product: CASSVATGEGYYGYTF. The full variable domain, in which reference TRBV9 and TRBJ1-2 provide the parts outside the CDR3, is DSGVTQTPKHLITATGQRVTLRCSPRSGDLSVYWYQQSLDQGLQFLIQYYNGEERAKGNILERFSAQQFPDLHSELNLSSLELGDSALYFCASSVATGEGYYGYTFGSGTRLTVV.

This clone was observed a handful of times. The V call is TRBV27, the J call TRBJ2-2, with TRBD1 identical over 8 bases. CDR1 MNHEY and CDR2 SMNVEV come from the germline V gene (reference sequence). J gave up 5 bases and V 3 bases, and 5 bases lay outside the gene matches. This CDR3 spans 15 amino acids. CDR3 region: CASSFGTGSTGELFF. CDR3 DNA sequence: TGTGCCAGCAGTTTTGGGACAGGCAGTACCGGGGAGCTGTTTTTT.